These 4 T cell receptor beta chains share one sample of origin, sequenced in a study of cytomegalovirus exposure and HLA in healthy donors. Primers: 60 Vbeta forward and 13 Jbeta reverse. Generated by immunoSEQ multiplex PCR, the TCRdb table keeps only in-frame clones and is missing some. The sample lists more than 150,000 clones, over 75% occurring once. The sequencing sample was made of PBMCs. All receptors derive from a girl under three years old in good health and CMV-seronegative.

V and J are TRBV7-2 and TRBJ2-5; 10 bases map to TRBD2. The DNA end is more similar to TRBJ2-7, so the J call may be wrong. Per germline, CDR1 SGHTA and CDR2 FQGNSA. The CDR3 runs to 14 residues. The CDR3 loop reads CASTGTSVSYEQYF. As DNA, the CDR3 is TGTGCCAGCACAGGGACTAGCGTCTCCTACGAGCAGTACTTC.

The V gene is TRBV7-2, the J gene TRBJ2-7; possibly TRBD1 for D (6 bases). The germline gives CDR1 SGHTA, CDR2 FQGNSA. Between the trimmed V and J ends, which lost 4 bases and 2 bases, there was a span of 12 bases. This CDR3 region has 14 residues. The CDR3 loop is CASSYFRGPYEQYF. Here the CDR3 DNA reads TGTGCCAGCAGCTACTTCAGGGGCCCCTACGAGCAGTACTTC. The variable domain in full, with the rest retrieved from reference TRBV7-2 and TRBJ2-7, is GAGVSQSPSNKVTEKGKDVELRCDPISGHTALYWYRQSLGQGLEFLIYFQGNSAPDKSGLPSDRFSAERTGGSVSTLTIQRTQQEDSAVYLCASSYFRGPYEQYFGPGTRLTVT.

The chain recombines TRBV9 with TRBJ1-2, with D uncertain. V was pared by 0 bases and J by 5 bases, with 14 bases between. The V gene's germline CDR1 is SGDLS and CDR2 YYNGEE. The length of the CDR3 is 15 residues. CDR3 amino acids: CASSVGVSRRYGYTF. The CDR3 DNA reads TGTGCCAGCAGCGTAGGGGTCTCTCGGAGGTATGGCTACACCTTC.

CDR3 in amino acids: CASSHNQLSEFF. The CDR3 DNA reads TGTGCCAGCAGCCATAACCAATTATCGGAGTTCTTC. The chain carries TRBV7-9 and TRBJ2-1; D gene uncertain. Trimming took off 5 bases at V and 14 bases at J, with 16 bases between the two ends. From germline, CDR1 is SEHNR and CDR2 FQNEAQ (reference sequence). CDR3 size: 12 residues.